This T cell receptor (beta chain) is from a study of blood T cell repertoires in COVID-19. For the study at large: Sample material is recorded as cDNA or gDNA derived from T cells, B-cell-depleted T cells, or PBMCs.

The repertoire was sequenced with immunoSEQ multiplex PCR; TCRdb's copy has only in-frame clones and lacks some. The sample lists 110,000 to 150,000 clones; around 89% were seen once. This clone has more than one count but fewer than ten. What was sequenced was peripheral blood. This sequence originates from a man between 60 and 70 years old with active or convalescent COVID-19.

The CDR3 sequence is CASSLSSGTDTGELFF. CDR3 nucleotides: TGTGCCAGCAGCCTCAGTAGCGGAACTGACACCGGGGAGCTGTTTTTT. This chain links TRBV3-1 (or the pseudogene TRBV3-2) with TRBJ2-2; tentative D call: TRBD2 (6 bases). The CDR3 is 16 residues long. CDR1 and CDR2 from the germline V gene are LGHDT and YNNKEL (reference sequence). Trimming removed 4 bases at V and 3 bases at J, with 15 bases between.